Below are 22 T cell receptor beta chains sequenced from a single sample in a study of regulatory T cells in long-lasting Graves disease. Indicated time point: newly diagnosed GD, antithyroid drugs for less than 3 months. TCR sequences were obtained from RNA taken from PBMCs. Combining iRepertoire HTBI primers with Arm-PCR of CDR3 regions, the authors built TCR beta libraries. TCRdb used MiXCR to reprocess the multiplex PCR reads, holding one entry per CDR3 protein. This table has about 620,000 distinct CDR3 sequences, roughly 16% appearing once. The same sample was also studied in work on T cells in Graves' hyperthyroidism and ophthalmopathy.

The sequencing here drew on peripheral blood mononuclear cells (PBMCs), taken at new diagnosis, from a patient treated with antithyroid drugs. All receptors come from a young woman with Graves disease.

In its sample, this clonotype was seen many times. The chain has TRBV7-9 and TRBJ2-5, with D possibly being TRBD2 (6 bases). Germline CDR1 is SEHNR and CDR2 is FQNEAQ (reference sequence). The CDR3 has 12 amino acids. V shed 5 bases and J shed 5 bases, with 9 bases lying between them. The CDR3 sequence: CASSGGGETQYF. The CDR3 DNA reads TGTGCCAGCAGCGGCGGAGGGGAGACCCAGTACTTC.

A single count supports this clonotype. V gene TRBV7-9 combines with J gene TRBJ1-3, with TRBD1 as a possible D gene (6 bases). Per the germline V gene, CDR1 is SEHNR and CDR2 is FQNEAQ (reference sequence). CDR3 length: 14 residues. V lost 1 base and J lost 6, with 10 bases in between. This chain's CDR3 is CASSLDRVENTIYF. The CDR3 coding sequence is TGTGCCAGCAGCTTAGACAGGGTGGAAAACACCATATATTTT.

The CDR3 bases are TGTGCCAGCAGCTCCCTAGCGGGAGGGAGGTATGGCTACACCTTC. It translates to CASSSLAGGRYGYTF. This rearrangement joins TRBV13 to TRBJ1-2; no reliable D call. The CDR3 is 15 residues long. Germline V gene sequence: CDR1 PRHDT, CDR2 FYEKMQ (reference sequence). Trimming stripped 4 bases from V and 5 bases from J, with 17 bases between.

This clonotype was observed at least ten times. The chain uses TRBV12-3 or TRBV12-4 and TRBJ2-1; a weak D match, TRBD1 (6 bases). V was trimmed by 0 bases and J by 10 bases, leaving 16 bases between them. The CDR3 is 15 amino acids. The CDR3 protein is CASSLALRGSGEQFF. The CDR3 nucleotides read TGTGCCAGCAGTTTAGCGCTAAGGGGGAGTGGGGAGCAGTTCTTC.

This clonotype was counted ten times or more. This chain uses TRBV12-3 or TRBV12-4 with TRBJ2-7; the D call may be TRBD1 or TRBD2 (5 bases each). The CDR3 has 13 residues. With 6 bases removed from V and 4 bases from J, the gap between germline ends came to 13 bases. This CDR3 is CASSRDGPYEQYF. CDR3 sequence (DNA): TGTGCCAGCAGCCGGGACGGGCCTTACGAGCAGTACTTC.

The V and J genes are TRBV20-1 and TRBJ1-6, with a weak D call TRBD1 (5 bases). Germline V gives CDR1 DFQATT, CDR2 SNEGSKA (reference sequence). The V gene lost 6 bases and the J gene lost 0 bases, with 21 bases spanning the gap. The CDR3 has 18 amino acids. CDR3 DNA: TGCAGTGCCGGGACGGGGGAACGTTTTGACTCCTATAATTCACCCCTCCACTTT. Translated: CSAGTGERFDSYNSPLHF.

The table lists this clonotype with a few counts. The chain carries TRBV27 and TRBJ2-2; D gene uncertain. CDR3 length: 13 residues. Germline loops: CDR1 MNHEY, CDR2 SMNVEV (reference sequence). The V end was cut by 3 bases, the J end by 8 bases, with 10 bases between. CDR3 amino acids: CASSLKGSGELFF. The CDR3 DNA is TGTGCCAGCAGTTTGAAGGGATCTGGGGAGCTGTTTTTT.

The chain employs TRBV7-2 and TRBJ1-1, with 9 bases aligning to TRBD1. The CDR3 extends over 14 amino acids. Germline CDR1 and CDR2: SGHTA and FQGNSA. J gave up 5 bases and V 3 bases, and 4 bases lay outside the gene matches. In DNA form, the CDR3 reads TGTGCCAGCAGCTTTGGACAGGGGCAGACTGAAGCTTTCTTT. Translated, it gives CASSFGQGQTEAFF.

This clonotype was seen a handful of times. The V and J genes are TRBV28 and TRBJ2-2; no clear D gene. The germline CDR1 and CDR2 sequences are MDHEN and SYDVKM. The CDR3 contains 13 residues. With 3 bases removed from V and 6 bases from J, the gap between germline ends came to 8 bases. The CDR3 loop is CASSFRTPGELFF. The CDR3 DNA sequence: TGTGCCAGCAGTTTTAGGACCCCCGGGGAGCTGTTTTTT. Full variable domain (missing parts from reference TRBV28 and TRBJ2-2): DVKVTQSSRYLVKRTGEKVFLECVQDMDHENMFWYRQDPGLGLRLIYFSYDVKMKEKGDIPEGYSVSREKKERFSLILESASTNQTSMYLCASSFRTPGELFFGEGSRLTVL.

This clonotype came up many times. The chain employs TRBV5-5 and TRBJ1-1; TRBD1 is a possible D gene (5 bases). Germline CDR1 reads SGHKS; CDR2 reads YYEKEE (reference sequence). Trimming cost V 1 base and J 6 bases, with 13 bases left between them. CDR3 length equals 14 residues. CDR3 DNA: TGTGCCAGCAGCTTGTACGGGAAAGGGGCTGAAGCTTTCTTT. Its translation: CASSLYGKGAEAFF.

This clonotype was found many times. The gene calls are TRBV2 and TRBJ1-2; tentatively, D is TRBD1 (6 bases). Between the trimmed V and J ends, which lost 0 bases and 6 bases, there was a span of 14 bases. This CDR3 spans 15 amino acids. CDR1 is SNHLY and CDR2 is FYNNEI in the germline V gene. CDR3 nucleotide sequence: TGTGCCAGCAGTGAAGCGGAGGGGGGGGTCCATGGCTACACCTTC. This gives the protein CASSEAEGGVHGYTF.

This CDR3 reads CASSEWTGDPRDEQFF. CDR3 sequence (DNA): TGTGCCAGCAGTGAATGGACAGGGGACCCTCGGGATGAGCAGTTCTTC. This chain uses TRBV6-1 with TRBJ2-1; 9 bases align to TRBD1. Germline V gives CDR1 MNHNS, CDR2 SASEGT. The CDR3 runs 16 residues. With V trimmed by 2 bases and J by 8 bases, 10 bases remained unmatched.

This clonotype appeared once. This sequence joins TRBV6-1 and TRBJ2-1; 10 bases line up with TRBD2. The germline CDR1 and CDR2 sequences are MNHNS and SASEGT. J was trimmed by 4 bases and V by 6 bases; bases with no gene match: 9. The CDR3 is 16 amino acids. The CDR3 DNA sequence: TGTGCCAGCAGCCCGTCGGGACTAGCGAGTTACAATGAGCAGTTCTTC. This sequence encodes CASSPSGLASYNEQFF.

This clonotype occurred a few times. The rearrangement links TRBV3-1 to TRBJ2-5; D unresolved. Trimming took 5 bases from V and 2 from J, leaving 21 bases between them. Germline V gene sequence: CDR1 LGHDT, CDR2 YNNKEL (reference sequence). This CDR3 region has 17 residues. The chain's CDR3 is CASSTISLGPAQETQYF. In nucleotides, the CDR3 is TGTGCCAGCAGCACTATAAGCTTAGGTCCGGCTCAAGAGACCCAGTACTTC.

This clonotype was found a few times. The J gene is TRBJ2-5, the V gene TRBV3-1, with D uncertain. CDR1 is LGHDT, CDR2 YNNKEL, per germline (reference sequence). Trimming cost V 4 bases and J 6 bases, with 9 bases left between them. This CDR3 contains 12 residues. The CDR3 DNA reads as TGTGCCAGCAGCCCCACCGCAAAGACCCAGTACTTC. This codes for CASSPTAKTQYF.

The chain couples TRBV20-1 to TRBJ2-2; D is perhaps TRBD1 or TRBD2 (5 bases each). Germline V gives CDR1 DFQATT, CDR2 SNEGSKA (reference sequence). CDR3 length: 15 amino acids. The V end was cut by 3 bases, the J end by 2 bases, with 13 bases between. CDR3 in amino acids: CSARGPRLNTGELFF. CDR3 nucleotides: TGCAGTGCTAGGGGACCACGACTTAACACCGGGGAGCTGTTTTTT.

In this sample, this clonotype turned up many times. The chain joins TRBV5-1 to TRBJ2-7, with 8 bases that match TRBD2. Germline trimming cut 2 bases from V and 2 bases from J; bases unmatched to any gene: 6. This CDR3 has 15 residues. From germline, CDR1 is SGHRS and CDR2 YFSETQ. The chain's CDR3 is CASSLDSGGPYEQYF. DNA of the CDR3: TGCGCCAGCAGCTTAGACAGCGGGGGACCCTACGAGCAGTACTTC.

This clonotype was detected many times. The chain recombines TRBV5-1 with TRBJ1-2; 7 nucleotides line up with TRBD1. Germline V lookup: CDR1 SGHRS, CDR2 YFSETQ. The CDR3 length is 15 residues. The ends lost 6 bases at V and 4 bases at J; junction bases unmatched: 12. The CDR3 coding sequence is TGCGCCAGCACAAAGGGAAACAGGGGATCCTATGGCTACACCTTC. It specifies CASTKGNRGSYGYTF.

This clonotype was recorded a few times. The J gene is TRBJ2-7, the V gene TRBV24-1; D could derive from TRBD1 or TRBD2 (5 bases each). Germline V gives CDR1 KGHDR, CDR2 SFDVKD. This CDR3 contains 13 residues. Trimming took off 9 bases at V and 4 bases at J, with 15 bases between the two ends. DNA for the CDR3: TGTGCCACCGAGGGGACGCCTGGGTACGAGCAGTACTTC. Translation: CATEGTPGYEQYF.

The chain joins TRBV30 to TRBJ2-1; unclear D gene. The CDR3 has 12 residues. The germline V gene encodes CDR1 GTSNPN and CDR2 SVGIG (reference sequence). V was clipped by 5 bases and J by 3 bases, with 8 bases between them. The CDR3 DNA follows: TGTGCCTGGCTGCTAGACTACAATGAGCAGTTCTTC. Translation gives CAWLLDYNEQFF.

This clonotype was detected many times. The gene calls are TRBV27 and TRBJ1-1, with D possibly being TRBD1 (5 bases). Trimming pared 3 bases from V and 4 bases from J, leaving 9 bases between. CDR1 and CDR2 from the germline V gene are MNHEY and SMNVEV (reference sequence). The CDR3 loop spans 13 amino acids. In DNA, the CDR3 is TGTGCCAGCAGTTTCGCCCAGGGCACTGAAGCTTTCTTT. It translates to CASSFAQGTEAFF.

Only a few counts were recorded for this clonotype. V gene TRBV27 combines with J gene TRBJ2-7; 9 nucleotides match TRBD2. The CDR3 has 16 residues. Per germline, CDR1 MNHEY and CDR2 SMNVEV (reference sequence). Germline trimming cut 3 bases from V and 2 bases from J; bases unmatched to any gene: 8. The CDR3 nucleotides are TGTGCCAGCAGTTTCACGCGGGAGGGCAATCCCTACGAGCAGTACTTC. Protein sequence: CASSFTREGNPYEQYF.